These 31 T cell receptor beta chains were all obtained from the same sample, sequenced in a study of Tregs in tolerant kidney transplant recipients. Clones were sequenced by immunoSEQ multiplex PCR, and TCRdb holds only the in-frame ones, with some missing. The sample totals approximately 35,000 clones. Material: CD8+ T cells from blood, obtained before the transplant. These receptors were collected from a human donor who received a combined kidney and bone marrow transplant.

On this clone itself: The read falls 3 residues short of the CDR3 end, and the missing part is taken from the germline J gene. The V call is TRBV19, the J call TRBJ2-7; 9 bases are a match to TRBD1. V lost 1 base, J lost 4 bases, and 5 bases stayed unmatched. The V gene's germline CDR1 is LNHDA and CDR2 SQIVND (reference sequence). The CDR3 runs 15 residues. The CDR3 region is CASSIAGQGTYEQYF. The CDR3 bases that were read are TGTGCCAGTAGTATAGCCGGACAGGGGACTTACGAG.

Notes on this clone: Read sequence stops 3 residues before the CDR3 end, and the germline J gene provides the missing end. The chain links TRBV7-9 to TRBJ2-7; TRBD2 matches at 11 bases. Germline loops: CDR1 SEHNR, CDR2 FQNEAQ (reference sequence). J lost 6 bases, V lost 2 bases, and 6 bases had no gene match. CDR3 length equals 15 residues. CDR3 bases read: TGTGCCAGCAGCTTATCGCCTAGCGGGAGGTCCGAG. Amino acid sequence: CASSLSPSGRSE. The complete CDR3 sequence is CASSLSPSGRSEQYF.

Points on this clone: From the germline J gene comes the end of the CDR3, since the read stops 3 residues before it. The chain links TRBV30 to TRBJ2-5, with D unresolved. Trimming pared 0 bases from V and 0 bases from J, leaving 11 bases between. The CDR3 spans 15 residues. CDR1 and CDR2 from the germline V gene are GTSNPN and SVGIG (reference sequence). The CDR3 sequence: CAWSVRPGYQETQYF. CDR3 bases read: TGTGCCTGGAGTGTCCGCCCGGGTTACCAAGAGACC.

As regards this clone: Read data end 3 residues before the CDR3 end; the end is taken from the germline J gene. The genes are TRBV7-8 and TRBJ1-1; D remains unclear. Trimming pared 1 base from V and 0 bases from J, leaving 6 bases between. The CDR3 is 14 amino acids. Germline CDR1 SGHVS, CDR2 FQNEAQ. The CDR3 loop reads CASSLGAMNTEAFF. The covered CDR3 bases are TGTGCCAGCAGCTTAGGGGCCATGAACACTGAA.

As regards this clone: The read terminates 3 residues before the CDR3 end, so the remaining end is supplied by the germline J gene. The V gene is TRBV5-1, the J gene TRBJ1-4; tentatively, D is TRBD1 (6 bases). The CDR3 contains 16 residues. Trimming pared 4 bases from V and 1 base from J, leaving 14 bases between. Germline CDR1 is SGHRS and CDR2 is YFSETQ. The sequenced CDR3 bases are TGCGCCAGCAGCGAGGGGGTGGATAAAACTAATGAAAAA. It yields the protein CASSEGVDKTNEK. The full CDR3 sequence reads CASSEGVDKTNEKLFF.

About this clone: Read data end 3 residues before the CDR3 end; the end is taken from the germline J gene. The gene calls are TRBV11-2 and TRBJ2-7, with 8 positions matching TRBD2. The CDR3 length is 15 residues. Germline V gives CDR1 SGHAT, CDR2 FQNNGV. J was trimmed by 4 bases and V by 3 bases; bases with no gene match: 8. CDR3 DNA, as far as it was read: TGTGCCAGCAGCTTTGCGGGGGCGGGGGGATACGAG. Translating it yields CASSFAGAGGYE. The CDR3 in full is CASSFAGAGGYEQYF.

Notes on this clone: The read ends 3 residues before the CDR3 terminus; that terminus is restored from the germline J gene. The chain carries TRBV29-1 and TRBJ1-1; D is ambiguous. Trimming pared 3 bases from V and 1 base from J, leaving 12 bases between. This CDR3 contains 14 residues. Germline CDR1 reads SQVTM; CDR2 reads ANQGSEA. The CDR3 spells CSVESVTGNTEAFF. The sequenced part of the CDR3 DNA is TGCAGCGTTGAGAGCGTGACGGGGAACACTGAA.

To note about this clone: The read falls 3 residues short of the CDR3 end, and the missing part is taken from the germline J gene. V usage is TRBV2 and J usage is TRBJ2-1; 12 nucleotides match TRBD2. The V segment lost 5 bases and the J segment 3 bases; nucleotides outside the gene matches: 2. From germline, CDR1 is SNHLY and CDR2 FYNNEI. This CDR3 has 15 amino acids. The CDR3 reads CASSWTSGNYNEQFF. CDR3 DNA, as far as it was read: TGTGCCAGCAGTTGGACTAGCGGGAACTACAATGAG.

For this clone: The observed sequence ends 3 residues before the CDR3 terminus, with the missing tail filled in from the germline J gene. The J gene is TRBJ2-2, the V gene TRBV7-8, with 9 bases identical to TRBD2. The CDR3 length is 14 residues. From germline, CDR1 is SGHVS and CDR2 FQNEAQ. The ends lost 5 bases at V and 5 bases at J; junction bases unmatched: 3. The CDR3: CASSLAGGTGELFF. Partial CDR3 DNA: TGTGCCAGCAGCCTGGCGGGAGGGACCGGGGAG.

Concerning this clone itself: The CDR3 end is not reached by the read, which stops 3 residues before it; the germline J gene fills it in. The chain recombines TRBV19 with TRBJ1-1; 9 nucleotides agree with TRBD1. With 2 bases clipped from V and 7 bases from J, the junction kept 2 bases outside the gene matches. Germline values: CDR1 LNHDA, CDR2 SQIVND (reference sequence). This CDR3 has 13 residues. CDR3 region: CASSITGGYEAFF. CDR3 DNA (partial): TGTGCCAGTAGTATAACAGGGGGCTATGAA.

Notes on this clone: Read data end 3 residues before the CDR3 end; the end is taken from the germline J gene. The chain combines TRBV5-6 with TRBJ1-2; tentative D call: TRBD1 (5 bases). This CDR3 has 14 amino acids. The V gene lost 4 bases and the J gene lost 3 bases, with 13 bases spanning the gap. CDR1 is SGHDT and CDR2 is YYEEEE in the germline V gene. The sequenced CDR3 bases are TGTGCCAGCAGCGGGGGGGGAGATTACTATGGC. This gives the protein CASSGGGDYYG. Given in full, the CDR3 is CASSGGGDYYGYTF.

As concerns this clone: The read ends 3 residues shy of where the CDR3 ends; the end is completed using the germline J gene. V and J are TRBV7-6 and TRBJ2-7; 9 bases map to TRBD1. This CDR3 has 14 residues. The J segment lost 3 bases and the V segment lost 5 bases, leaving 5 bases of the junction unmatched. The germline V gene has CDR1 SGHVS and CDR2 FNYEAQ. The part of the CDR3 DNA that was read is TGTGCCAGCAGCCCGGGGACAGGGAACTACGAG. As protein: CASSPGTGNYE. The CDR3 reads in full as CASSPGTGNYEQYF.

Comment on this clone: The read comes to an end 3 residues before the CDR3 does, leaving the germline J gene to fill in the end. This chain connects TRBV2 to TRBJ1-2; weak D call: TRBD1 (5 bases). The CDR3 sequence is 13 residues long. Trimming removed 6 bases from V and 5 bases from J, with 13 bases in between. In germline, CDR1 is SNHLY, CDR2 FYNNEI. CDR3 amino acids: CASSLQEGYGYTF. The part of the CDR3 DNA that was read is TGTGCCAGCAGCCTACAGGAAGGGTATGGC. Complete variable domain (other parts from reference TRBV2 and TRBJ1-2): EPEVTQTPSHQVTQMGQEVILRCVPISNHLYFYWYRQILGQKVEFLVSFYNNEISEKSEIFDDQFSVERPDGSNFTLKIRSTKLEDSAMYFCASSLQEGYGYTFGSGTRLTVV.

A word on this clone: The read halts 3 residues ahead of the CDR3 end, with the missing end drawn from the germline J gene. The chain couples TRBV10-1 to TRBJ2-2; 7 bases are shared with TRBD1. Germline CDR1 WNHNN, CDR2 SYGVQD (reference sequence). The ends lost 5 bases at V and 2 bases at J; junction bases unmatched: 8. The length of the CDR3 is 16 residues. CDR3 loop: CASSPGQPPNTGELFF. CDR3 bases read: TGCGCCAGCAGTCCGGGACAGCCACCAAACACCGGGGAG.

This CDR3 reads CASSHELASTYEQYF. CDR3 DNA, as far as it was read: TGTGCCAGCAGTCACGAACTAGCGTCTACCTACGAG. The rearrangement uses TRBV2 and TRBJ2-7; 7 bases align to TRBD2. Read coverage stops 3 residues before the CDR3 terminus; the germline J gene supplies the remainder. The junction had 9 bases not matched to a gene; V was cut back by 5 bases and J by 2 bases. The V gene's germline CDR1 is SNHLY and CDR2 FYNNEI. The CDR3 runs to 15 residues.

With respect to this clone: The CDR3 end falls 3 residues outside the read, so it is completed with the germline J gene. The rearrangement joins TRBV7-6 to TRBJ2-3; a possible D gene is TRBD1 (7 bases). With 1 base removed from V and 2 bases from J, the gap between germline ends came to 13 bases. Germline-derived CDR1 and CDR2 are SGHVS and FNYEAQ. The CDR3 extends over 16 amino acids. The DNA read from the CDR3 is TGTGCCAGCAGCTTAGGAGGAGGGGGCCCCACAGATACG. Its protein is CASSLGGGGPTDT. In full, the CDR3 is CASSLGGGGPTDTQYF.

As regards this clone: The read finishes 3 residues shy of the CDR3 end, and the germline J gene is used to complete it. V gene TRBV29-1 combines with J gene TRBJ1-2, with D possibly being TRBD1 (5 bases). V was pared by 7 bases and J by 4 bases, with 19 bases between. The CDR3 is made up of 14 amino acids. CDR1 SQVTM and CDR2 ANQGSEA come from the germline V gene. CDR3 DNA (partial): TGCAGCGCCAGTACGGGCGGGGGTTCCTATGGC. Protein product: CSASTGGGSYG. The full CDR3 is CSASTGGGSYGYTF.

Remarks on this clone: The read ends 3 residues before the CDR3 terminus; that terminus is restored from the germline J gene. This rearrangement joins TRBV18 to TRBJ1-1; D not certain. V lost 2 bases and J 3 bases, leaving 10 bases between the germline ends. The CDR3 runs 14 residues. Germline CDR1 KGHSH, CDR2 LQKENI. CDR3 sequence reads: CASSPEKGHTEAFF. The covered CDR3 bases are TGTGCCAGCTCACCAGAGAAAGGGCACACTGAA. The variable domain in full, completed from reference TRBV18 and TRBJ1-1, reads NAGVMQNPRHLVRRRGQEARLRCSPMKGHSHVYWYRQLPEEGLKFMVYLQKENIIDESGMPKERFSAEFPKEGPSILRIQQVVRGDSAAYFCASSPEKGHTEAFFGQGTRLTVV.

Comments on this clone: The read gets to within 3 residues of the CDR3 end, and the germline J gene fills in the rest. The rearrangement uses TRBV6-1 and TRBJ1-1, with 7 bases identical to TRBD1. Losses at the gene ends were 2 bases for V and 0 bases for J; bases not matched to a gene: 6. This CDR3 region has 16 residues. Germline V gene lookup returns CDR1 MNHNS and CDR2 SASEGT. The CDR3 bases that were read are TGTGCCAGCAGTGAATTAGGACAGGTAATGAACACTGAA. Translated: CASSELGQVMNTE. The whole CDR3 region reads CASSELGQVMNTEAFF.

As concerns this clone: The read halts 3 residues ahead of the CDR3 end, with the missing end drawn from the germline J gene. J is TRBJ1-1 and V is TRBV7-2; D is possibly TRBD1 (5 bases). This CDR3 is built from 12 residues. The germline V gene has CDR1 SGHTA and CDR2 FQGNSA. V was trimmed by 4 bases and J by 3 bases, leaving 6 bases between them. The CDR3 loop reads CASSWGDTEAFF. CDR3 DNA, as far as it was read: TGTGCCAGCAGCTGGGGGGACACTGAA. Looking up the rest from reference TRBV7-2 and TRBJ1-1 gives the full variable domain: GAGVSQSPSNKVTEKGKDVELRCDPISGHTALYWYRQSLGQGLEFLIYFQGNSAPDKSGLPSDRFSAERTGGSVSTLTIQRTQQEDSAVYLCASSWGDTEAFFGQGTRLTVV.

A remark on this clone: The CDR3 end is not reached by the read, which stops 3 residues before it; the germline J gene fills it in. The chain joins TRBV7-6 to TRBJ2-3; weak D call: TRBD1 (5 bases). V was pared by 8 bases and J by 3 bases, with 12 bases between. CDR3 length equals 13 residues. Germline V gene sequence: CDR1 SGHVS, CDR2 FNYEAQ. Incomplete CDR3 DNA: TGTGCCAGCTCCCCGTCAGGGACAGATACG. Encoded protein: CASSPSGTDT. The whole CDR3 is CASSPSGTDTQYF.

Turning to this clone: Sequencing ends 3 residues short of the CDR3 end; the germline J gene provides the rest. V gene TRBV6-8 combines with J gene TRBJ1-4, with D perhaps matching TRBD1 (5 bases). This CDR3 has 15 amino acids. Trimming left V 4 bases short and J 9 bases short, with 18 bases between. From germline, CDR1 is MNHGY and CDR2 SAAAGT. The sequenced CDR3 bases are TGTGCCAGCAGTTCGGGGGACGAGGGATCGAAAAAA. Translated, it gives CASSSGDEGSKK. The full CDR3 is CASSSGDEGSKKLFF.

About this clone: The read comes to an end 3 residues before the CDR3 does, leaving the germline J gene to fill in the end. This chain uses TRBV29-1 with TRBJ2-5; 7 bases line up with TRBD1. V was pared by 2 bases and J by 2 bases, with 5 bases of the junction left unmatched. The CDR3 consists of 14 residues. CDR1 SQVTM and CDR2 ANQGSEA come from the germline V gene. The covered CDR3 bases are TGCAGCGTTGAAAGGGCAGGGGGTCAAGAGACC. This codes for CSVERAGGQET. The full CDR3 sequence reads CSVERAGGQETQYF.

As concerns this clone: Coverage ceases 3 residues before the CDR3 finishes, and the germline J gene fills in the end. The V call is TRBV7-8, the J call TRBJ2-7, with 7 bases fitting TRBD1. With 5 bases clipped from V and 5 bases from J, the junction kept 12 bases outside the gene matches. Germline assignment: CDR1 SGHVS and CDR2 FQNEAQ. The length of the CDR3 is 15 residues. The CDR3 bases that were read are TGTGCCAGCAGCGGAGGTGACAGGGCATCCCACGAG. Its protein product is CASSGGDRASHE. The full CDR3 protein is CASSGGDRASHEQYF.

On this clone: The read ends 3 residues early relative to the CDR3; the germline J gene fills the gap. V is TRBV6-1 and J is TRBJ2-1; 10 bases fit TRBD1. The germline V gene encodes CDR1 MNHNS and CDR2 SASEGT. The CDR3 extends over 15 amino acids. V lost 4 bases to trimming and J lost 3 bases; unmatched junction nucleotides: 3. CDR3 residues: CASSGGDRGYNEQFF. The covered CDR3 bases are TGTGCCAGCAGTGGAGGGGACAGGGGCTACAATGAG.

With respect to this clone: The CDR3 is cut off 3 residues early in the read; its end comes from the germline J gene. The V gene is TRBV7-6, the J gene TRBJ2-7, with TRBD2 matching 7 bases. The CDR3 contains 13 residues. Looked up from germline, CDR1 is SGHVS and CDR2 is FNYEAQ. V lost 1 base and J lost 6; bases outside the gene matches: 3. The CDR3 bases that were read are TGTGCCAGCAGCTTAGGGGGGGGACGCGAG. Translated, it gives CASSLGGGRE. The whole CDR3 protein reads CASSLGGGREQYF.

In the case of this clone: The CDR3 end lies 3 residues beyond the end of the read and is filled in from the germline J gene. V and J are TRBV7-6 and TRBJ2-7, with 8 nucleotides matching TRBD1. The CDR3 is 15 amino acids. Germline V gene lookup returns CDR1 SGHVS and CDR2 FNYEAQ. J was trimmed by 1 base and V by 1 base; bases with no gene match: 3. The part of the CDR3 DNA that was read is TGTGCCAGCAGCTTAGGGACAGGGAAATCCTACGAG. It codes for CASSLGTGKSYE. The whole CDR3 protein is CASSLGTGKSYEQYF.

Comments on this clone: The read terminates 3 residues ahead of where the CDR3 ends, so the germline J gene completes it. V is TRBV5-1 and J is TRBJ2-4, with a possible D match to TRBD2 (5 bases). The germline CDR1 and CDR2 sequences are SGHRS and YFSETQ. The CDR3 totals 15 residues. Between the trimmed V and J ends, which lost 3 bases and 0 bases, there was a span of 10 bases. CDR3: CASSSPLEAKNIQYF. The sequenced CDR3 bases are TGCGCCAGCAGCTCTCCACTAGAAGCCAAAAACATT. The whole variable domain, remainder taken from reference TRBV5-1 and TRBJ2-4, is KAGVTQTPRYLIKTRGQQVTLSCSPISGHRSVSWYQQTPGQGLQFLFEYFSETQRNKGNFPGRFSGRQFSNSRSEMNVSTLELGDSALYLCASSSPLEAKNIQYFGAGTRLSVL.

Details on this clone: The CDR3 end lies 3 residues beyond the end of the read and is filled in from the germline J gene. This chain joins TRBV29-1 and TRBJ1-1; tentative D call: TRBD1 (6 bases). This CDR3 is built from 11 residues. CDR1 and CDR2 from the germline V gene are SQVTM and ANQGSEA. The CDR3 is CSAYSDSGAFF. The sequenced part of the CDR3 DNA is TGCAGCGCCTACTCGGACAGCGGA.

A word on this clone: The read falls 3 residues short of the CDR3 end, and the missing part is taken from the germline J gene. This chain joins TRBV7-6 and TRBJ2-2; 8 bases are shared with TRBD2. The ends lost 3 bases at V and 0 bases at J; junction bases unmatched: 0. Germline CDR1 reads SGHVS; CDR2 reads FNYEAQ. The CDR3 runs 15 residues. Partial CDR3 DNA: TGTGCCAGCAGCTTGGGACTAGCGAACACCGGGGAG. It translates to CASSLGLANTGE. The whole CDR3 protein is CASSLGLANTGELFF.

On this clone itself: The CDR3 extends 3 residues past the end of the read, so its final part is completed from the germline J gene. This chain links TRBV5-6 with TRBJ2-7, with 7 bases aligning to TRBD2. Trimming removed 1 base from V and 4 bases from J; junction bases left unmatched: 5. CDR1 is SGHDT, CDR2 YYEEEE, per germline. CDR3 length equals 14 residues. The CDR3 region is CASSLWPSGYEQYF. CDR3 bases read: TGTGCCAGCAGCTTGTGGCCTAGCGGATACGAG.